The next 9 T cell receptor beta chains were all read from a single sample in a study of blood T cell repertoires in COVID-19. Generated by immunoSEQ multiplex PCR, the TCRdb table keeps only in-frame clones and is missing some. Of under 250,000 clones in the sample, around 85% were seen once. Sequenced input: peripheral blood. Receptors originate from a man aged 55 to 69 with acute or convalescent COVID-19.

The chain links TRBV7-8 to TRBJ1-4, with D maybe TRBD1 (6 bases). CDR3 length equals 20 residues. Deletions cut 1 base from V and 0 bases from J, with 21 bases between. Germline CDR1 reads SGHVS; CDR2 reads FQNEAQ. CDR3 amino acids: CASSLENGGWDTTTNEKLFF. The CDR3 coding sequence is TGTGCCAGCAGCTTAGAGAACGGTGGTTGGGACACCACAACTAATGAAAAACTGTTTTTT.

The V call is TRBV7-6, the J call TRBJ2-3; 8 bases are shared with TRBD2. The CDR3 is 18 amino acids. Losses at the gene ends were 2 bases for V and 3 bases for J; bases not matched to a gene: 13. Germline-derived CDR1 and CDR2 are SGHVS and FNYEAQ. CDR3 sequence: CASSLTSSPGLVTDTQYF. CDR3 bases: TGTGCCAGCAGCTTAACCTCCTCACCGGGACTAGTAACAGATACGCAGTATTTT.

This clone was seen a single time. In DNA form, the CDR3 reads TGTGCCACCAGTGTGGGTAGCGGGGGACAAGAGACCCAGTACTTC. This codes for CATSVGSGGQETQYF. The rearrangement links TRBV24-1 to TRBJ2-5; TRBD2 aligns across 9 bases. The CDR3 contains 15 residues. CDR1 is KGHDR and CDR2 is SFDVKD in the germline V gene. V lost 5 bases and J lost 2; bases outside the gene matches: 5.

The J gene is TRBJ2-7, the V gene TRBV9; tentatively, D is TRBD2 (6 bases). The CDR3 loop spans 13 amino acids. CDR1 is SGDLS and CDR2 is YYNGEE in the germline V gene. V lost 0 bases and J 5 bases, leaving 9 bases between the germline ends. CDR3 nucleotide sequence: TGTGCCAGCAGCGTAGCTAGCGAGGACGAGCAGTACTTC. As protein: CASSVASEDEQYF.

This chain links TRBV7-3 with TRBJ1-2; 7 bases line up with TRBD1. CDR3 length equals 14 residues. The germline gives CDR1 SGHTA, CDR2 FQGTGA. Germline trimming cut 4 bases from V and 6 bases from J; bases unmatched to any gene: 8. This chain's CDR3 is CASSWRGGADGYTF. The CDR3 coding sequence is TGTGCCAGCAGCTGGAGAGGGGGCGCGGATGGCTACACCTTC. Together with reference TRBV7-3 and TRBJ1-2, the CDR3 gives the full variable domain: GAGVSQTPSNKVTEKGKYVELRCDPISGHTALYWYRQSLGQGPEFLIYFQGTGAADDSGLPNDRFFAVRPEGSVSTLKIQRTERGDSAVYLCASSWRGGADGYTFGSGTRLTVV.

The genes are TRBV29-1 and TRBJ1-1; weak D call: TRBD1 (5 bases). The length of the CDR3 is 14 residues. Germline V CDR1 and CDR2: SQVTM, ANQGSEA. V was shortened by 6 bases and J by 1 base, with 15 bases between the two germline ends. The DNA of the CDR3 is TGCAGCGTAGGAGTGGGGGGGAGGAACACTGAAGCTTTCTTT. Protein product: CSVGVGGRNTEAFF.

CDR3 DNA sequence: TGTGCCAGCAGCTTAGTAGCTGGCGCCTCTGGGGCCAACGTCCTGACTTTC. Its protein is CASSLVAGASGANVLTF. This chain links TRBV7-2 with TRBJ2-6; no clear D gene. Looked up from germline, CDR1 is SGHTA and CDR2 is FQGNSA. Deletions cut 1 base from V and 0 bases from J, with 10 bases between. The CDR3 runs to 17 residues. Drawing the rest from reference TRBV7-2 and TRBJ2-6, the complete variable domain is GAGVSQSPSNKVTEKGKDVELRCDPISGHTALYWYRQSLGQGLEFLIYFQGNSAPDKSGLPSDRFSAERTGGSVSTLTIQRTQQEDSAVYLCASSLVAGASGANVLTFGAGSRLTVL.

The CDR3 DNA reads TGCAGCGTTAGCCGGGACAGGGACGATCAGCCCCAGCATTTT. Translation: CSVSRDRDDQPQHF. The chain joins TRBV29-1 to TRBJ1-5; 9 bases agree with TRBD1. The V gene end was trimmed by 5 bases and the J gene end by 5 bases; junction bases not matched to a gene: 7. The CDR3 covers 14 residues. The germline gives CDR1 SQVTM, CDR2 ANQGSEA. Full variable domain (rest looked up from reference TRBV29-1 and TRBJ1-5): SAVISQKPSRDICQRGTSLTIQCQVDSQVTMMFWYRQQPGQSLTLIATANQGSEATYESGFVIDKFPISRPNLTFSTLTVSNMSPEDSSIYLCSVSRDRDDQPQHFGDGTRLSIL.

This clone turned up a few times. At the DNA level, this CDR3 is encoded by other sequences in the same sample as well. The chain couples TRBV6-2 or TRBV6-3 to TRBJ1-5, with D possibly TRBD1 on 5 matching bases. Trimming took off 3 bases at V and 2 bases at J, with 11 bases between the two ends. The CDR3 is 15 amino acids. Germline CDR1 and CDR2: MNHEY and SVGEGT. CDR3 sequence (DNA): TGTGCCAGCAGTTATGCAGGGTTTGGCAATCAGCCCCAGCATTTT. It yields the protein CASSYAGFGNQPQHF.